Listed below are T cell receptor beta chains from one sample, sequenced in a study of T cell changes during pregnancy in multiple sclerosis. The data were produced by immunoSEQ multiplex PCR, yet TCRdb's version contains in-frame clones alone and is incomplete. The table includes about 55,000 clones, 90% to 95% detected once. Sequencing used CD8+ T cells from peripheral blood mononuclear cells, obtained in the third trimester of pregnancy. The receptor source for this set is a female donor with multiple sclerosis, enrolled in a pregnancy study. The CDR3 runs from the conserved cysteine through the conserved F or W. D genes are given only for firm matches. Clone size is given for some rows only: seen once, a few or many times, or a class if the clone is expanded.

D gene: -; V gene: TRBV29-1; J gene: TRBJ1-2; clone size: -; CDR3 DNA: TGCAGCGTTGAGAGCTATGGCTACACCTTC; CDR3 protein: CSVESYGYTF
D gene: -; V gene: TRBV5-6; J gene: TRBJ2-3; clone size: -; CDR3 DNA: TGTGCCAGCAGCTTGGCGGGGGGCGATACGCAGTATTTT; CDR3 protein: CASSLAGGDTQYF
D gene: TRBD2; V gene: TRBV5-1; J gene: TRBJ2-7; clone size: -; CDR3 DNA: TGCGCCAGCAGCTTGGGCGCGGGAGCGTACGAGCAGTACTTC; CDR3 protein: CASSLGAGAYEQYF
D gene: TRBD1; V gene: TRBV2; J gene: TRBJ2-1; clone size: -; CDR3 DNA: TGTGCCAGCACCGGGACAGGGCCGTACAATGAGCAGTTCTTC; CDR3 protein: CASTGTGPYNEQFF
D gene: -; V gene: TRBV7-9; J gene: TRBJ2-7; clone size: -; CDR3 DNA: TGTGCCAGCAGCTTACTCGGGGACACCTACGAGCAGTACTTC; CDR3 protein: CASSLLGDTYEQYF
D gene: TRBD2; V gene: TRBV9; J gene: TRBJ2-2; clone size: -; CDR3 DNA: TGTGCCAGCAGCATGAGCGGGAGTAACACCGGGGAGCTGTTTTTT; CDR3 protein: CASSMSGSNTGELFF
D gene: TRBD1; V gene: TRBV2; J gene: TRBJ1-4; clone size: -; CDR3 DNA: TGTGCCAGCAGCCGCGACAGGGGGAGTTCTACTAATGAAAAACTGTTTTTT; CDR3 protein: CASSRDRGSSTNEKLFF
D gene: TRBD1; V gene: TRBV27; J gene: TRBJ2-3; clone size: -; CDR3 DNA: TGTGCCAGCAGTCCGACAGGGGGCCCGACAGATACGCAGTATTTT; CDR3 protein: CASSPTGGPTDTQYF
D gene: -; V gene: TRBV5-1; J gene: TRBJ2-1; clone size: -; CDR3 DNA: TGCGCCAGCAGCTTGACTAGTTTCGATGAGCAGTTCTTC; CDR3 protein: CASSLTSFDEQFF
D gene: -; V gene: TRBV5-6; J gene: TRBJ2-7; clone size: -; CDR3 DNA: TGTGCCAGCAGCTTCGCCCAACCGACAGGAAAAATGGTGCACGAGCAGTACTTC; CDR3 protein: CASSFAQPTGKMVHEQYF
D gene: TRBD2; V gene: TRBV10-3; J gene: TRBJ2-1; clone size: -; CDR3 DNA: TGTGCCATCAGTGAAATTGCGCGGGAGGGCCGCAATGAGCAGTTCTTC; CDR3 protein: CAISEIAREGRNEQFF
D gene: -; V gene: TRBV6-4; J gene: TRBJ1-1; clone size: -; CDR3 DNA: TGTGCCAGCAGTGAAGCGGAGAACACTGAAGCTTTCTTT; CDR3 protein: CASSEAENTEAFF
D gene: TRBD2; V gene: TRBV4-2; J gene: TRBJ2-2; clone size: -; CDR3 DNA: TGTGCCAGCAGCGGACCGGGACTAGCGGGAGGGGGCACCGGGGAGCTGTTTTTT; CDR3 protein: CASSGPGLAGGGTGELFF
D gene: -; V gene: TRBV9; J gene: TRBJ1-5; clone size: -; CDR3 DNA: TGTGCCAGCAGCGACGGGGGGAGCAATCAGCCCCAGCATTTT; CDR3 protein: CASSDGGSNQPQHF
D gene: TRBD1; V gene: TRBV7-9; J gene: TRBJ1-2; clone size: -; CDR3 DNA: TGTGCCAGCAGCACCGGGACAGGGGGCGCAGGATATGGCTACACCTTC; CDR3 protein: CASSTGTGGAGYGYTF
D gene: TRBD2; V gene: TRBV7-9; J gene: TRBJ2-3; clone size: -; CDR3 DNA: TGTGCCAGCAGCACCTTGGAGGGACTAGCGGGGGGCACAGATACGCAGTATTTT; CDR3 protein: CASSTLEGLAGGTDTQYF
D gene: -; V gene: TRBV5-1; J gene: TRBJ2-1; clone size: -; CDR3 DNA: TGCGCCAGCACACAGGGATACGGGAATGAGCAGTTCTTC; CDR3 protein: CASTQGYGNEQFF
D gene: TRBD1; V gene: TRBV5-1; J gene: TRBJ1-2; clone size: -; CDR3 DNA: TGCGCCAGCAGCTTGGCCGACAGGGGGTACTATGGCTACACCTTC; CDR3 protein: CASSLADRGYYGYTF
D gene: -; V gene: TRBV30; J gene: TRBJ1-5; clone size: -; CDR3 DNA: TGTGCCTGGAGTGATGGACAGTATAGCAATCAGCCCCAGCATTTT; CDR3 protein: CAWSDGQYSNQPQHF
D gene: TRBD1; V gene: TRBV5-1; J gene: TRBJ2-7; clone size: -; CDR3 DNA: TGCGCCAGCAGCTTGGGGACAGGGTGGGACGAGCAGTACTTC; CDR3 protein: CASSLGTGWDEQYF
D gene: TRBD2; V gene: TRBV9; J gene: TRBJ2-2; clone size: once; CDR3 DNA: TGTGCCAGCAGCGTAGTGGCTAGCGGGAGGACGAACACCGGGGAGCTGTTTTTT; CDR3 protein: CASSVVASGRTNTGELFF
D gene: TRBD1; V gene: TRBV6-5; J gene: TRBJ2-5; clone size: -; CDR3 DNA: TGTGCCAGCAGTTACTTATCGGCAGGGGGCACGGAGACCCAGTACTTC; CDR3 protein: CASSYLSAGGTETQYF
D gene: -; V gene: TRBV20-1; J gene: TRBJ2-5; clone size: -; CDR3 DNA: TGCAGTGCTGCGATGGAGACCCAGTACTTC; CDR3 protein: CSAAMETQYF
D gene: -; V gene: TRBV4-1; J gene: TRBJ1-1; clone size: -; CDR3 DNA: TGCGCCAGCAGCCAAGTCGGGGAAACTGAAGCTTTCTTT; CDR3 protein: CASSQVGETEAFF
D gene: TRBD2; V gene: TRBV11-3; J gene: TRBJ2-1; clone size: -; CDR3 DNA: TGTGCCAGCAGCCCCCATGGCGGGAGTGGCTACAATGAGCAGTTCTTC; CDR3 protein: CASSPHGGSGYNEQFF
D gene: -; V gene: TRBV6-1; J gene: TRBJ2-1; clone size: -; CDR3 DNA: TGTGCCAGCATAGGGGAATACAATGAGCAGTTCTTC; CDR3 protein: CASIGEYNEQFF
D gene: TRBD1; V gene: TRBV7-9; J gene: TRBJ2-1; clone size: -; CDR3 DNA: TGTGCCAGCAGCAATCCGACAGGGAACCCCTACAATGAGCAGTTCTTC; CDR3 protein: CASSNPTGNPYNEQFF
D gene: TRBD2; V gene: TRBV29-1; J gene: TRBJ2-1; clone size: -; CDR3 DNA: TGCAGCGTGCATAGCGGGGGGTCCTACAATGAGCAGTTCTTC; CDR3 protein: CSVHSGGSYNEQFF
D gene: TRBD2; V gene: TRBV5-4; J gene: TRBJ2-7; clone size: -; CDR3 DNA: TGTGCCAGCAGCTTAGGACTAGAGCTCGGCGAGCAGTACTTC; CDR3 protein: CASSLGLELGEQYF
D gene: -; V gene: TRBV27; J gene: TRBJ2-3; clone size: -; CDR3 DNA: TGTGCCAGCAGCCCGTTGAGAGATACGCAGTATTTT; CDR3 protein: CASSPLRDTQYF
D gene: -; V gene: TRBV5-4; J gene: TRBJ2-5; clone size: -; CDR3 DNA: TGTGCCAGCAGCTTGGGTGTCCAGGGGTCATTGGAGACCCAGTACTTC; CDR3 protein: CASSLGVQGSLETQYF
D gene: -; V gene: TRBV27; J gene: TRBJ2-6; clone size: once; CDR3 DNA: TGTGCCAGCAAAAGAGGGTCTGGGGCCAACGTCCTGACTTTC; CDR3 protein: CASKRGSGANVLTF
D gene: -; V gene: TRBV5-4; J gene: TRBJ2-7; clone size: once; CDR3 DNA: TGTGCCAGCAGCTTGGGACCGGGAAAAGAACCCCTTGGGCAGTACTTC; CDR3 protein: CASSLGPGKEPLGQYF
D gene: TRBD1; V gene: TRBV5-1; J gene: TRBJ1-1; clone size: -; CDR3 DNA: TGCGCCAGCAGCTACGGACAGGGTAGTAGCACTGAAGCTTTCTTT; CDR3 protein: CASSYGQGSSTEAFF
D gene: -; V gene: TRBV10-1; J gene: TRBJ1-1; clone size: medium-sized; CDR3 DNA: TGCGCCAGCGCGAAAAGGGGCAGCACTGAAGCTTTCTTT; CDR3 protein: CASAKRGSTEAFF
D gene: -; V gene: TRBV28; J gene: TRBJ2-7; clone size: -; CDR3 DNA: TGTGCCAGCAGTTTCTCTGAGTCCTACGAGCAGTACTTC; CDR3 protein: CASSFSESYEQYF
D gene: -; V gene: TRBV5-1; J gene: TRBJ1-1; clone size: -; CDR3 DNA: TGCGCCAGCCGACCCTCACCTCCAGGGAACACTGAAGCTTTCTTT; CDR3 protein: CASRPSPPGNTEAFF
D gene: -; V gene: TRBV7-2; J gene: TRBJ2-7; clone size: -; CDR3 DNA: TGTGCCAGCAGCTTAGGGCGCAGGGGAAGTTCCTACGAGCAGTACTTC; CDR3 protein: CASSLGRRGSSYEQYF
D gene: TRBD1; V gene: TRBV27; J gene: TRBJ1-1; clone size: -; CDR3 DNA: TGTGCCAGCAGACTCAGGGGGCCGGGCACTGAAGCTTTCTTT; CDR3 protein: CASRLRGPGTEAFF
D gene: -; V gene: TRBV7-9; J gene: TRBJ2-5; clone size: -; CDR3 DNA: TGTGCCAGCAGCTTATCGCCGGGGACCCAGTACTTC; CDR3 protein: CASSLSPGTQYF
D gene: TRBD2; V gene: TRBV5-1; J gene: TRBJ2-5; clone size: -; CDR3 DNA: TGCGCCAGCAGCTTGGGACTAGCGGCCTCAGAGACCCAGTACTTC; CDR3 protein: CASSLGLAASETQYF
D gene: -; V gene: TRBV6-5; J gene: TRBJ2-7; clone size: -; CDR3 DNA: TGTGCCAGCAGGGATATATCAGGATACGAGCAGTACTTC; CDR3 protein: CASRDISGYEQYF
D gene: TRBD2; V gene: TRBV27; J gene: TRBJ2-2; clone size: -; CDR3 DNA: TGTGCCAGCAGGGGACTAGCGGGAGCAGCCGGGGAGCTGTTTTTT; CDR3 protein: CASRGLAGAAGELFF
D gene: TRBD1; V gene: TRBV7-9; J gene: TRBJ2-7; clone size: -; CDR3 DNA: TGTGCCAGCAGAGGGACAGGGTCCTACGAGCAGTACTTC; CDR3 protein: CASRGTGSYEQYF
D gene: -; V gene: TRBV18; J gene: TRBJ2-7; clone size: -; CDR3 DNA: TGTGCCAGCTCACCACCCCCCGGGAGTACCCACGAGCAGTACTTC; CDR3 protein: CASSPPPGSTHEQYF
D gene: -; V gene: TRBV27; J gene: TRBJ1-1; clone size: -; CDR3 DNA: TGTGCCAGCAGTTTATCTTCAGAGAACACTGAAGCTTTCTTT; CDR3 protein: CASSLSSENTEAFF